This TCR beta chain is from a study of cytomegalovirus exposure and HLA in healthy donors (TCRdb year 2017). At the level of the whole study: In an earlier analysis of fewer than 750 of the donors, 250 to 350 Gb of sequence data and just under 120 million unique TCR beta sequences from roughly 200 million T cells were reported. The study aimed to test whether signatures of past pathogen exposure could be identified by cataloging public T cell receptors. Typing coverage differed by locus: A, B, C, DRB1 and DQB1 were typed in roughly 620-630 donors, DQA1 in about 500, DPA1 in some 610, and DPB1 in just under 490. Rather than using new phenotypic data, the later analysis identified candidate immune exposures from TCR beta sequences and from how often those sequences occurred across donors. In an earlier analysis of around 540 of the donors, high-throughput TCR beta sequencing was used to judge whether each TCR beta V gene segment behaved as functional or pseudogenic. Several DR-DQ haplotypes were treated as single units for association and clustering because of strong linkage in the cohort. Across about 380 genotyped donors of the cohort, an average of 235,054 unique TCR beta nucleotide sequences per donor were sequenced, and roughly a sixth of those sequences were non-productive. Among the roughly 400 genotyped donors, approximately 81% belonged to the genetic ancestry cluster associated with self-reported Caucasian donors. HLA typing covered class I and class II loci at four-digit resolution. An early release that covered fewer than 800 HLA-typed donors contained approximately 300 gigabases of sequencing data and approximately 85 million unique TCR sequences. A later genetic analysis took genome-wide SNP genotypes for about 60% of the roughly 670 donors and used that subset as a discovery cohort. A separate validation cohort of approximately 130 different subjects was used in addition to the roughly 700-subject first cohort. All discovery cohort repertoires had been generated using a single sequencing platform. The T cell repertoires of about 700 subjects were profiled by immunosequencing and related to cytomegalovirus serostatus. Donor age, sex, ethnicity and CMV serostatus were collected together with the repertoire data. To predict cytomegalovirus infection status, the study combined high-throughput TCR immunosequencing, statistical association of individual TCRs with disease status, and machine learning. A later analysis re-examined previously published TCR beta repertoires from several hundred donors and added high-resolution HLA genotyping to investigate patterns of TCR occurrence.

Library prep was done by the immunoSEQ multiplex PCR assay. The multiplex PCR relied on a mix of 60 forward primers for TCR Vbeta segments and 13 reverse primers for TCR Jbeta segments. The CDR3 region of rearranged TCR beta genes was amplified from genomic DNA with a multiplex PCR assay. The Illumina HiSeq System was used to sequence the amplified TCR beta libraries as 87-base-pair reads. Concerning the study's data processing: A later analysis tallied around 82 million unique TCR beta chains across the approximately 670 repertoires, and approximately 9.9 million of those chains were shared by two or more donors. Raw reads were error-corrected and collapsed into unique sequences with a nearest-neighbor algorithm that merged closely related sequences to remove PCR and sequencing errors. V, D and J gene segments were assigned by aligning CDR3 sequences to IMGT reference sequences. For a sequence to be retained, a match of at least six nucleotides was required to both a V gene segment and a J gene segment. Rearrangements were classified as productive when the CDR3 lacked stop codons and remained in frame with V and J, and all other rearrangements were classified as non-productive. Following IMGT convention, CDR3 was defined as the stretch from the second conserved V-encoded cysteine up to the conserved J-encoded phenylalanine. In an earlier analysis of more than 550 of the donors, sequences lacking an unambiguous match to a single V gene segment were excluded. An earlier analysis of 550 to 650 of the donors classified V segments as functional when productive rearrangements were above 56.7% and as segregating when the standard deviation between donors was above 5%. A statistical classification framework was built to diagnose cytomegalovirus status from the catalog of TCR beta chain sequences. A later analysis assigned V and J genes by comparing TCR nucleotide sequences with IMGT/GENE-DB human TR gene sequences. Using the TCRdist pipeline, a later analysis assigned CDR3 sequences along with most-parsimonious VDJ recombination scenarios. In a later analysis, each TCR beta chain was defined by its CDR3 amino acid sequence together with its V-gene family, and reads without a unique V-gene family were excluded. To address suspected cross-contamination and a sequencing artifact, a later analysis removed 592 highly shared, low-generation-probability nucleotide sequences. A later analysis calculated a clonal expansion index for each public chain from normalized within-repertoire ranks of inferred template counts. A later analysis computed generation probabilities with a VDJ recombination model fitted to out-of-frame rearrangements, and checked the results against IGoR. A later analysis scored TCR-TCR, TCR-HLA and TCR-CMV co-occurrence with hypergeometric tests, applying a repertoire-size bias correction to TCR pairs. A later analysis estimated false discovery rates by permuting HLA or CMV assignments 20 times. A later analysis grouped co-occurring TCRs with DBSCAN, adding TCRdist sequence similarity when clustering within HLA-allele-positive subsets. Repertoires with fewer than 30,000 or more than 120,000 public chains were left out of co-occurrence clustering, as were about 5 repertoires with anomalous nucleotide sharing. The clones in this table, taken by TCRdb from immuneACCESS, are in-frame only. Not every clone is retained; where verified, under half of the shortfall comes from an unresolved V gene, and the cause of the rest is unknown. The DNA was the basis for D and trimming; V, J and clone size are from that table. The sample contains 85,000 to 100,000 clones, approximately 86% of them found a single time. 9.2% of the sample rests with the top ten.

The cohort comprised some 680 healthy bone marrow donors. At the time of sampling, every cohort member was nominally healthy, though immune exposures that went unrecorded were likely present. The donor was CMV seropositive and belonged to the group of 250 to 300 seropositive cohort members. A peripheral blood sample was provided by each donor, and peripheral blood mononuclear cells were used for TCR beta sequencing. Genomic DNA extraction from the blood cell samples was performed with the Qiagen DNeasy Blood Extraction Kit. Broad study findings and their caveats: A later analysis reported that several top co-occurrence clusters appeared linked to parvovirus B19, influenza, CMV and Epstein-Barr virus. When HLA alleles, especially DR and DQ, strongly co-occurred, TCR associations were difficult to assign to individual alleles. Because the 87-base-pair reads could not distinguish some IMGT-functional V segments, including TRBV6-2 and TRBV6-3, those segments were excluded. Across donors, most TCR sequences were observed very rarely, whereas some public TCRs were present in many individuals. In a later analysis, most CMV-associated TCR beta chains were found to appear HLA-restricted, with HLA associations seemingly driven largely by CMV exposure. A later analysis associated about 16,000 TCR beta sequences with specific HLA alleles at a false discovery rate of 0.05. The sequencing pipeline was judged likely to have produced a cluster of highly shared sequence variants as a technical artifact. The only immune exposure information available for the cohort was CMV serostatus. The earlier analysis of about 600 of the donors excluded approximately 15 rarely observed V segments, including chromosome 9 orphons, because counts were too low. A later genetic analysis associated a missense DCLRE1C variant with V-gene and J-gene trimming of TCR beta chains, and an independent cohort replicated the association. The cohort was sequenced for TCR beta chains only, and without alpha or paired-chain data the features that could be detected were limited. The authors suggested that the approach could potentially be generalized to other disease states and immunological phenotypes. In a later genetic analysis, fewer N-insertions in productive TCRs were reported among donors in an Asian-associated ancestry cluster than the roughly 700-donor mean. Because HLA typing was unavailable for some donors at each locus, only the typed subset was used in association tests. A further reported finding was that TCR beta sequences accurately predicted the HLA-A and HLA-B alleles for most subjects in the first cohort. A later analysis found that TCR association rates varied across HLA loci, with DRB1 alleles showing the most associated TCRs and HLA-C alleles the fewest. Presence/absence analyses assumed roughly uniform sequencing depth across donors, an assumption that may not hold. In vitro tests confirmed that a few of the cytomegalovirus-associated TCR beta chains recognize cytomegalovirus antigens. In a later analysis, HLA-associated TCR beta chains showed more clonal expansion and lower generation probabilities than non-associated chains that were equally common. The classifier was reported to diagnose cytomegalovirus status with high specificity and sensitivity in both the original cohort and the validation cohort. The study listed 150 to 200 TCR beta chains as associated with cytomegalovirus. In an earlier analysis of about 600 of the donors, most TCR beta V segments appeared in productive rearrangements about 87% or about 30% of the time, broadly matching IMGT annotations. Correlated functional status among segregating V segments might be attributable to linkage disequilibrium, but an unknown experimental factor could not be ruled out.

This clone has only one observation. The clone's antigen remains unknown. One base away there is no much larger clone; base qualities are not given. V was cut back by 8 bases and J by 2 bases, leaving a gap of 14 bases between them. For CDR1 and CDR2, the germline V gene (reference sequence) lists LNHNV and YYDKDF. From its cysteine to its phenylalanine, the CDR3 spans 14 amino acids. CDR3 DNA is the only sequence kept; it has 42 bases, read in frame from the first base. The sample consisted of PBMCs. The sequence was collected from a man between 25 and 39 years old in good health and CMV-seropositive. This chain is built from TRBV15 and TRBJ2-3, with a weak D call of TRBD2 (7 bases match). The CDR3 region reads CATGGGADTDTQYF. In nucleotide form, the sequence is TGTGCCACCGGTGGGGGGGCGGACACAGATACGCAGTATTTT.